This T cell receptor beta chain comes out of a study of blood T cell repertoires in COVID-19. About the research overall: From the United States, Italy and Spain came samples of acute and convalescent COVID-19.

As originally analysed: Amplification from reference gene primers served as the basis for estimated nucleated cell counts. Only in-frame clones appear in the TCRdb table, and some are missing; sequencing was by immunoSEQ multiplex PCR. From that table come the V and J calls and clone size; the DNA was used to work out D and trimming. Of around 250,000 clones in the sample, approximately 88% were seen once. The clonotype was recovered from a woman aged 40 to 49 who had been exposed to COVID-19. Material for sequencing was PBMCs or T cells enriched from blood (not recorded which).

For the CDR3, the DNA is TGTGCCAGCAGTTACGTCAGGGACACTGAAGCTTTCTTT. Amino acids: CASSYVRDTEAFF. The chain joins TRBV6-2 or TRBV6-3 to TRBJ1-1; D is perhaps TRBD1 (5 bases). This CDR3 is 13 amino acids long. The germline V gene has CDR1 MNHEY and CDR2 SVGEGT. Trimming removed 2 bases at V and 3 bases at J, with 7 bases between.